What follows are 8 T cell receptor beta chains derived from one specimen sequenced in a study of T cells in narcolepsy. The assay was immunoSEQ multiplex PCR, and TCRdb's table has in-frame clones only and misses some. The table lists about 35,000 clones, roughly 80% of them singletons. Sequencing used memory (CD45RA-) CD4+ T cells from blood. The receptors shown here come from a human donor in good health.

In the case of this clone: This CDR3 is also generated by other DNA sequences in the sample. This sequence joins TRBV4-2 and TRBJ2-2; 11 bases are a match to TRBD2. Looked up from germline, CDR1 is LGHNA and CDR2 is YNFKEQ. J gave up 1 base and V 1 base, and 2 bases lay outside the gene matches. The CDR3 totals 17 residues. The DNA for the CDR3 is TGTGCCAGCAGCCAAGCCGGGACTAGCGGGAACACCGGGGAGCTGTTTTTT. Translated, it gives CASSQAGTSGNTGELFF.

Here the CDR3 reads CASSWGYGGGTYNEQFF. In nucleotides, the CDR3 is TGCGCCAGCAGCTGGGGGTACGGGGGCGGGACCTACAATGAGCAGTTCTTC. The chain carries TRBV5-1 and TRBJ2-1, with D perhaps assigned TRBD1 or TRBD2 (6 bases each). The ends were cut back, 3 bases at V and 2 bases at J, with 18 bases in the middle. The germline V gene has CDR1 SGHRS and CDR2 YFSETQ. The CDR3 sequence is 17 residues long.

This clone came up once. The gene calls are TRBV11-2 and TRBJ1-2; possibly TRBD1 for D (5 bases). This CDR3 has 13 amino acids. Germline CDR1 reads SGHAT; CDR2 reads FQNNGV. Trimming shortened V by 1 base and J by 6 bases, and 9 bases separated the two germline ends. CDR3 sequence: CASSLGPQDGYTF. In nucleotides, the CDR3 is TGTGCCAGCAGCTTAGGTCCACAGGATGGCTACACCTTC. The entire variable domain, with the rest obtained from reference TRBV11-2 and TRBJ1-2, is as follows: EAGVAQSPRYKIIEKRQSVAFWCNPISGHATLYWYQQILGQGPKLLIQFQNNGVVDDSQLPKDRFSAERLKGVDSTLKIQPAKLEDSAVYLCASSLGPQDGYTFGSGTRLTVV.

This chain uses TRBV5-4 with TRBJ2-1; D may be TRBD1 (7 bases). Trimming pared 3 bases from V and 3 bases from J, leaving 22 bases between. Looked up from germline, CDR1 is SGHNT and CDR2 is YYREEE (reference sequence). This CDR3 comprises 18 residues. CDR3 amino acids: CASSSQGGRGPGYNEQFF. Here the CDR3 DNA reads TGTGCCAGCAGCTCCCAGGGGGGTCGGGGGCCTGGCTACAATGAGCAGTTCTTC.

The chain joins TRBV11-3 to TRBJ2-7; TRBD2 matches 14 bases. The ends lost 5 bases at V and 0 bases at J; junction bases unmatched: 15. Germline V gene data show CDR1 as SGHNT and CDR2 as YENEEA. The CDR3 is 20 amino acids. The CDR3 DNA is TGTGCCAGCAGCCGCTACACTCCTGGACTAGCGGGAGGATCCTCCTACGAGCAGTACTTC. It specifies CASSRYTPGLAGGSSYEQYF.

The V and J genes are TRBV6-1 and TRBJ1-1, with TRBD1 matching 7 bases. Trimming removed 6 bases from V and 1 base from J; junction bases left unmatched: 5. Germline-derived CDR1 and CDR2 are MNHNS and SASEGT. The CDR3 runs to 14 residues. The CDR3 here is CASRTGSGNTEAFF. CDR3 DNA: TGTGCCAGCAGGACAGGGTCGGGGAACACTGAAGCTTTCTTT.

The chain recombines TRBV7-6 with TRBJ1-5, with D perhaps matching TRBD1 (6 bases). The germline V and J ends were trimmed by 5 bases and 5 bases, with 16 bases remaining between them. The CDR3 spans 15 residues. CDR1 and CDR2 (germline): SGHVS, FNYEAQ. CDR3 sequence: CASSLPDSGHQPQHF. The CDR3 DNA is TGTGCCAGCAGCCTACCGGACAGTGGGCATCAGCCCCAGCATTTT. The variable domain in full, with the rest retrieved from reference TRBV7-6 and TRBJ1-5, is GAGVSQSPRYKVTKRGQDVALRCDPISGHVSLYWYRQALGQGPEFLTYFNYEAQQDKSGLPNDRFSAERPEGSISTLTIQRTEQRDSAMYRCASSLPDSGHQPQHFGDGTRLSIL.

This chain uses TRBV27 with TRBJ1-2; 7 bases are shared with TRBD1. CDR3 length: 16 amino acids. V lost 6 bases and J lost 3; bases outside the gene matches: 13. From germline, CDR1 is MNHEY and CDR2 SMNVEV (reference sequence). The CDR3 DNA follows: TGTGCCAGCAGCCCGCAAGAGGGGGCGATGGACTATGGCTACACCTTC. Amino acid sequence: CASSPQEGAMDYGYTF.